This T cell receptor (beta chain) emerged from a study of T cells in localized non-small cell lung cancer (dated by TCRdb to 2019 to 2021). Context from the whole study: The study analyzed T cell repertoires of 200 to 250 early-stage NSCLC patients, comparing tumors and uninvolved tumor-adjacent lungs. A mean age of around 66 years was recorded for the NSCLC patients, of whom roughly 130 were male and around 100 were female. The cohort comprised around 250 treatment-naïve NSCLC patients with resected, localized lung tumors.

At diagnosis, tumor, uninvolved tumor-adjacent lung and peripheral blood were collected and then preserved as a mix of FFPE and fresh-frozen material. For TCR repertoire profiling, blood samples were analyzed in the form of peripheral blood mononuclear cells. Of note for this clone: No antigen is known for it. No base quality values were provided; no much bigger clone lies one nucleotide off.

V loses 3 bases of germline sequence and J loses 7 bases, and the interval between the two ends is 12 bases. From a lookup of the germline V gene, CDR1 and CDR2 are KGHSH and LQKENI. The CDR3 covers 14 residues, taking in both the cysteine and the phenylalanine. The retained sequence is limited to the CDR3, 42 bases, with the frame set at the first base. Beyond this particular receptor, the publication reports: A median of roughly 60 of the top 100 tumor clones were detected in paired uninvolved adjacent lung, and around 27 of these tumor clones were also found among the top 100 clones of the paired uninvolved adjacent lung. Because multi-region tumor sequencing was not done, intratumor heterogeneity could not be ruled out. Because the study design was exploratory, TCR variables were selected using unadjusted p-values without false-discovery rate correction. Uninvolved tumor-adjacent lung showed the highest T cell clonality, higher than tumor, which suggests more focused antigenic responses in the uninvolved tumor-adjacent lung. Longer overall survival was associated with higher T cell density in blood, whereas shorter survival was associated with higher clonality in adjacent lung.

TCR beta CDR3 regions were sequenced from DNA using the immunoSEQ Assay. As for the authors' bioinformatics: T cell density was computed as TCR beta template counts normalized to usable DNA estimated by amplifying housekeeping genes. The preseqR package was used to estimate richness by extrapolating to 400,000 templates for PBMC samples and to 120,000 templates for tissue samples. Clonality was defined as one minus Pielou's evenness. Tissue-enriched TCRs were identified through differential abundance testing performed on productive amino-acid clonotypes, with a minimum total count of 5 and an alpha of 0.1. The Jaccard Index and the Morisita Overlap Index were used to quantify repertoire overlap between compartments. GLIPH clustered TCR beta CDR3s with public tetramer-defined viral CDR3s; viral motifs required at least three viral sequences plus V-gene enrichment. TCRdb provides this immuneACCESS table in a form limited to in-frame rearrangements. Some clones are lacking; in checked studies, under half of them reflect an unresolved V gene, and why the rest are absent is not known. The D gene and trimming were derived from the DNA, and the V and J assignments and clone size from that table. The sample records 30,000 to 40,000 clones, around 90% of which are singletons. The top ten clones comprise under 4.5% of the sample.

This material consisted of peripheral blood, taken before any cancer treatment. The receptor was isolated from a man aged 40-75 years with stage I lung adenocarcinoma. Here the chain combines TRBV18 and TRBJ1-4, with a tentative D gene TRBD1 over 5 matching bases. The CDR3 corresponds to CASSPRTLAEKLFF. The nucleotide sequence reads TGTGCCAGCTCACCCCGGACACTCGCTGAAAAACTGTTTTTT.